The subject of this entry is one T cell receptor beta chain. One end of the junction is discordant with germline, which a read error may explain. In the original analysis: Amplification with reference gene primers provided the estimates of nucleated cell counts. Produced via immunoSEQ multiplex PCR; TCRdb's table is partial and in-frame only. V and J calls and clone size are copied from that table; D and trimming were computed from the DNA. The top ten clones hold around 10% of a sample with some 100,000 clones, approximately 86% of them seen once. This sample was taken from a study of blood T cell repertoires in COVID-19. Study information: Samples came from the United States, Italy and Spain, spanning acute and convalescent COVID-19. Nucleic acid was either cDNA or gDNA, and it came from T cells, B-cell-depleted T cells, or PBMCs.

Specimen: peripheral blood. The sequence was collected from a man aged 45-60 years with acute or convalescent COVID-19.

CDR3 region: CASRSGRGVFF. CDR3 DNA sequence: TGTGCCAGCAGGTCTGGGCGGGGGGTATTCTTC. V usage is TRBV2 and J usage is TRBJ2-7; 8 bases align to TRBD2. Germline CDR1 reads SNHLY; CDR2 reads FYNNEI. The CDR3 extends over 11 amino acids.